The rows below give T cell receptor beta chains drawn from one sample of a study of shared clonotypes between healthy human individuals. Generated by immunoSEQ multiplex PCR, the TCRdb table keeps only in-frame clones and is missing some. The sample lists approximately 640,000 clones, less than 95% seen once, with 34% in the top ten. The sample taken for sequencing was memory CD8+ T cells from PBMCs. These receptors were taken from a man in his late teens or twenties in good health. Some clones in this sample may be carry-over from other donors' samples. The CDR3 runs from the conserved cysteine through the conserved F or W. D genes are given only for firm matches. Expanded clones are given a class, and other clones once, few, many or no size at all.

abundance	v_gene	j_gene	d_gene	CDR3nt	CDR3aa
once	TRBV4-1	TRBJ1-3	.	TGCGCCAGCAGCCAAGATACGGGCACGGGAAACGCCATATATTTT	CASSQDTGTGNAIYF
once	TRBV6-5	TRBJ1-2	.	TGTGCCAGCAGTTACTCGATCGGACCGGCGATCTATGGCTACACCTTC	CASSYSIGPAIYGYTF
.	TRBV2	TRBJ2-1	TRBD2	TGTGCCAGCATCAGAAGCACTAGCGGGAGCGACAATGAGCAGTTCTTC	CASIRSTSGSDNEQFF
.	TRBV28	TRBJ2-2	.	TGTGCCAGCAGTTTTGTTGGAGTCACCGGGGAGCTGTTTTTT	CASSFVGVTGELFF
once	TRBV30	TRBJ2-5	TRBD1	TGTGCCTGGAGTGGCGGTTGGACAGGGGAGGCAGAGACCCAGTACTTC	CAWSGGWTGEAETQYF
once	TRBV4-3	TRBJ1-2	.	TGCGCCAGCACCCTCGTCCGGGGGGCAGACTATGGCTACACCTTC	CASTLVRGADYGYTF
.	TRBV9	TRBJ2-1	.	TGTGCCAGCAGCGTAGGTGTTCGAGCCTACAATGAGCAGTTCTTC	CASSVGVRAYNEQFF
.	TRBV4-1	TRBJ1-2	TRBD1	TGCGCCAGCGCACTACAGGGGGGCGCCGAGGTCGACTATGGCTACACCTTC	CASALQGGAEVDYGYTF
.	TRBV27	TRBJ2-2	.	TGTGCCAGCAGTTTCCGTTTGGCCGGGGAGCTGTTTTTT	CASSFRLAGELFF
.	TRBV27	TRBJ2-7	.	TGTGCCAGCAGTTTACGGCGGACTGCTGAGGAGCAGTACTTC	CASSLRRTAEEQYF
.	TRBV7-9	TRBJ2-1	TRBD2	TGTGCCAGCAGCTCATGGAGACTAGCGGGAAGTTACAATGAGCAGTTCTTC	CASSSWRLAGSYNEQFF
.	TRBV2	TRBJ1-4	.	TGTGCCAGCAGTGAGGAGGGGCAGGGTGAAAAACTGTTTTTT	CASSEEGQGEKLFF
.	TRBV28	TRBJ2-3	TRBD2	TGTGCCAGCAGTTTACCCCCGGCTGGGGGCGTTAGCGGGGCCTCTAGCACAGATACGCAGTATTTT	CASSLPPAGGVSGASSTDTQYF
.	TRBV7-6	TRBJ2-2	TRBD2	TGTGCCAGCAGCAGACCAGCGGGAGACACCGGGGAGCTGTTTTTT	CASSRPAGDTGELFF
.	TRBV9	TRBJ2-7	.	TGTGCCAGCAGCGTAGGACCGGGAGTGGTGGCCGACGAGCAGTACTTC	CASSVGPGVVADEQYF
.	TRBV5-5	TRBJ2-1	.	TGTGCCAGCAGTCTTCTTCGTCGCGAGAATGAGCAGTTCTTC	CASSLLRRENEQFF
.	TRBV6-1	TRBJ2-7	.	TGTGCCAGCAGTGATATAGGACGGAACTCCTACGAGCAGTACTTC	CASSDIGRNSYEQYF
few	TRBV25-1	TRBJ1-1	.	TGTGCCAGCTACCAAATGGGGGCTTTCTTT	CASYQMGAFF
.	TRBV13	TRBJ2-1	TRBD2	TGTGCCAGCAGCGACGGGAGCGGGATAAACAATGAGCAGTTCTTC	CASSDGSGINNEQFF
.	TRBV11-3	TRBJ2-1	.	TGTGCCAGCAGCCGGGGAAGACAGGTTTATGAGCAGTTCTTC	CASSRGRQVYEQFF
.	TRBV4-3	TRBJ2-2	TRBD1	TGCGCCAGCAGCCAATTCGGGACAGGGTCTCCCGGGGAGCTGTTTTTT	CASSQFGTGSPGELFF
.	TRBV9	TRBJ2-2	.	TGTGCCAGCAGCGTATCAGGTTCCGCGAACACCGGGGAGCTGTTTTTT	CASSVSGSANTGELFF
.	TRBV2	TRBJ2-7	.	TGTGCCAGGGGAGGATACGAGCAGTACCACGAGCAGTACTTC	CARGGYEQYHEQYF
.	TRBV7-9	TRBJ2-7	TRBD1	TGTGCCAGCAGCCCCCGGGACAGGGGCTACGAGCAGTACTTC	CASSPRDRGYEQYF
.	TRBV28	TRBJ2-7	.	TGTGCCAGCAGTTTTAGTCGGCACCTCTACGAGCAGTACTTC	CASSFSRHLYEQYF
few	TRBV15	TRBJ1-1	.	TGTGCCACCAGCAGCGGAGGGCTGGGACAGAACACTGAAGCTTTCTTT	CATSSGGLGQNTEAFF
.	TRBV5-1	TRBJ1-2	.	TGCGCCAGCAGCCCGCGGACGGGCTATGGCTACACCTTC	CASSPRTGYGYTF
.	TRBV9	TRBJ2-7	.	TGTGCCAGCAGCGTAGGTTACGGTCGCTACGAGCAGTACTTC	CASSVGYGRYEQYF
.	TRBV5-1	TRBJ1-2	.	TGCGCCAGCAGCTGGGAAAACCAGGGAGATGGCTACACCTTC	CASSWENQGDGYTF
.	TRBV27	TRBJ1-5	.	TGTGCCAGCAGTAATTTGGGGACCGGCAATCAGCCCCAGCATTTT	CASSNLGTGNQPQHF
few	TRBV2	TRBJ1-1	TRBD1	TGTGCCAGCATCACCAGGGGGCACACTGAAGCTTTCTTT	CASITRGHTEAFF
.	TRBV4-3	TRBJ1-2	TRBD1	TGCGCCAGCAGCCAAGAGATAGACAGGGGATTTGGCTACACCTTC	CASSQEIDRGFGYTF
.	TRBV6-6	TRBJ1-1	.	TGTGCCAGCAGTTACTCGATAGAGGGTAGGACTGAAGCTTTCTTT	CASSYSIEGRTEAFF
.	TRBV28	TRBJ1-1	.	TGTGCCAGCATCCTCTTAGGGGAAGGGAGGAACACTGAAGCTTTCTTT	CASILLGEGRNTEAFF
.	TRBV10-2	TRBJ2-2	.	TGCGCCAGCGGCGGTCGAACAGGGTACGGGGAGCTGTTTTTT	CASGGRTGYGELFF
few	TRBV11-3	TRBJ1-1	TRBD1	TGTGCCAGCAGCGCCGGGACAGCCACTGAAGCTTTCTTT	CASSAGTATEAFF
.	TRBV2	TRBJ2-7	.	TGTGCCAGCATCGACGACACAACCCTGAACTACGAGCAGTACTTC	CASIDDTTLNYEQYF
.	TRBV30	TRBJ1-5	TRBD1	TGTGCCTGGACCCCTAGGGACAGGGGGCGTTTGGTTCAGCCCCAGCATTTT	CAWTPRDRGRLVQPQHF
once	TRBV4-1	TRBJ2-7	.	TGCGCCAGCAGCCAAGTGGCGCAGGGGATACACGAGCAGTACTTC	CASSQVAQGIHEQYF
once	TRBV28	TRBJ1-1	TRBD1	TGTGCCAGCAGTTTCTACAGGGGTTCTGGCACTGAAGCTTTCTTT	CASSFYRGSGTEAFF
once	TRBV7-9	TRBJ2-3	TRBD2	TGTGCCAGCAGCTCAAGGACTAGCGAAGCATTCGATACGCAGTATTTT	CASSSRTSEAFDTQYF
.	TRBV27	TRBJ2-7	.	TGTGCCAGCAGTTTAATAGCGACAGCCCACGAGCAGTACTTC	CASSLIATAHEQYF
.	TRBV6-5	TRBJ1-1	.	TGTGCCAGCAGTTACTCAAGGACACCAAACACTGAAGCTTTCTTT	CASSYSRTPNTEAFF
.	TRBV6-5	TRBJ2-1	.	TGTGCCAGCAGTTTTTCGGTCCGGGGGTGGCAGTTCTTC	CASSFSVRGWQFF
.	TRBV27	TRBJ1-1	.	TGTGCCAGCAGTCTGGGGTACGGGGCACTTGACGCTGAAGCTTTCTTT	CASSLGYGALDAEAFF
.	TRBV27	TRBJ2-7	TRBD1	TGTGCCAGCAGTCCCACCGGGACAGCGTACTACGAGCAGTACTTC	CASSPTGTAYYEQYF
.	TRBV6-5	TRBJ1-1	.	TGTGCCACCGCGGATCTCACTGAAGCTTTCTTT	CATADLTEAFF
once	TRBV10-3	TRBJ1-1	TRBD1	TGTGCCATCAGTGAGTCCGGCAGGGGGCTGGGTGAAGCTTTCTTT	CAISESGRGLGEAFF
.	TRBV9	TRBJ2-1	.	TGTGCCAGCAGCGTCCTACCGGAGGGCTACAATGAGCAGTTCTTC	CASSVLPEGYNEQFF
.	TRBV27	TRBJ2-2	TRBD2	TGTGCCAGCAGAATTATATTAGCGGGAGCGAACACCGGGGAGCTGTTTTTT	CASRIILAGANTGELFF
.	TRBV11-2	TRBJ1-4	.	TGTGCCAGCAGCGGGAGCCAACGGGGGGTAAATGAAAAACTGTTTTTT	CASSGSQRGVNEKLFF
few	TRBV5-1	TRBJ2-3	.	TGCGCCAGCAGCCTGGTACAGGTAATGACGGATACGCAGTATTTT	CASSLVQVMTDTQYF
.	TRBV7-8	TRBJ2-7	.	TGTGCCAGCACCCCGTCGGACTACGAGCAGTACTTC	CASTPSDYEQYF
.	TRBV4-3	TRBJ1-4	.	TGCGCCAGCAGCCAAGATGGGGAAGGGGAAGAGGAAAAACTGTTTTTT	CASSQDGEGEEEKLFF